Below are 9 T cell receptor beta chains sequenced from a single sample in a study of T cells in Graves' hyperthyroidism and ophthalmopathy. Amplification targeted TCR beta CDR3 regions from RNA transcripts. HTBI primers were employed in a first-round RT-PCR of the TCR CDR3. TCRdb independently ran MiXCR on the multiplex PCR reads; one entry per CDR3 protein. The sample yields over 150,000 distinct CDR3 sequences, 17% seen once. The specimen was blood. Every receptor here comes from a woman aged 45 to 65 with Graves' hyperthyroidism.

The J gene is TRBJ1-1, the V gene TRBV4-3; D remains unclear. CDR3 length: 14 residues. Germline assignment: CDR1 LGHNA and CDR2 YSLEER. V lost 4 bases and J 3 bases, leaving 12 bases between the germline ends. The CDR3 loop is CASSRRPIYTEAFF. In nucleotides, the CDR3 is TGCGCCAGCAGCCGACGACCCATCTACACTGAAGCTTTCTTT.

The V and J genes are TRBV7-2 and TRBJ2-7, with a weak D call TRBD2 (7 bases). Germline CDR1 and CDR2: SGHTA and FQGNSA. V was pared by 5 bases and J by 6 bases, with 17 bases between. This CDR3 comprises 14 residues. CDR3 sequence: CASSPREVGAEQYF. The CDR3 region has the DNA TGTGCCAGCAGCCCCCGGGAGGTGGGGGCCGAGCAGTACTTC. Based on the CDR3 plus reference TRBV7-2 and TRBJ2-7, the full variable domain is GAGVSQSPSNKVTEKGKDVELRCDPISGHTALYWYRQSLGQGLEFLIYFQGNSAPDKSGLPSDRFSAERTGGSVSTLTIQRTQQEDSAVYLCASSPREVGAEQYFGPGTRLTVT.

This clonotype was seen more than once but under ten times. This rearrangement joins TRBV7-9 to TRBJ1-1, with D hard to call. Germline assignment: CDR1 SEHNR and CDR2 FQNEAQ (reference sequence). The V end lost 5 bases, the J end lost 4 bases, and 11 bases lay between the germline ends. The CDR3 runs to 13 residues. CDR3 sequence: CASSVDVGTEAFF. DNA of the CDR3: TGTGCCAGCAGCGTCGATGTGGGCACTGAAGCTTTCTTT. Combining the CDR3 with reference TRBV7-9 and TRBJ1-1 gives the whole variable domain DTGVSQNPRHKITKRGQNVTFRCDPISEHNRLYWYRQTLGQGPEFLTYFQNEAQLEKSRLLSDRFSAERPKGSFSTLEIQRTEQGDSAMYLCASSVDVGTEAFFGQGTRLTVV.

The sample holds a few counts of this clonotype. The chain is built from TRBV20-1 and TRBJ2-1; the D is unclear. Trimming shortened V by 5 bases and J by 5 bases, and 13 bases separated the two germline ends. The CDR3 runs to 13 residues. Germline loops: CDR1 DFQATT, CDR2 SNEGSKA (reference sequence). The CDR3 DNA sequence: TGCAGTGCTGAGAATGACTTCGACAATGAGCAGTTCTTC. As protein: CSAENDFDNEQFF.

This clonotype was seen many times. V is TRBV6-5 and J is TRBJ1-1; perhaps TRBD1 as D (6 bases). Germline-derived CDR1 and CDR2 are MNHEY and SVGAGI. V lost 0 bases and J lost 6, with 11 bases in between. This CDR3 contains 14 residues. CDR3 nucleotides: TGTGCCAGCAGTTACTCACAAGACAGGTCTGAAGCTTTCTTT. Protein sequence: CASSYSQDRSEAFF.

This clonotype was seen only a few times. Mismatch with germline at one junction end may stem from a read error. This sequence joins TRBV10-3 and TRBJ1-1; D gene uncertain. This CDR3 has 12 residues. The germline V gene encodes CDR1 ENHRY and CDR2 SYGVKD. In nucleotides, the CDR3 is TGTGCCATCGGTGACATGGCCACTGAAGCTTTCTTT. Encoded protein: CAIGDMATEAFF.

This clonotype was counted once. The chain recombines TRBV9 with TRBJ2-7; tentative D call: TRBD1 (7 bases). V gave up 4 bases and J gave up 5 bases, with 16 bases separating them. The CDR3 runs to 14 residues. The V gene's germline CDR1 is SGDLS and CDR2 YYNGEE. Here the CDR3 reads CASSPQAGGHEQYF. CDR3 in DNA: TGTGCCAGCAGCCCTCAGGCAGGGGGGCACGAGCAGTACTTC.

This clonotype was observed at least ten times. The rearrangement links TRBV29-1 to TRBJ2-5; TRBD2 is a possible D gene (5 bases). The CDR3 runs 12 residues. CDR1 is SQVTM, CDR2 ANQGSEA, per germline. V lost 5 bases, J lost 0 bases, and 7 bases lay in between. The CDR3 DNA is TGCAGCGTTCCGGGGTACCAAGAGACCCAGTACTTC. Protein: CSVPGYQETQYF.

In its sample, this clonotype was seen many times. The genes are TRBV7-2 and TRBJ1-5; D not certain. This CDR3 has 13 residues. CDR1 and CDR2 from the germline V gene are SGHTA and FQGNSA. V was pared by 5 bases and J by 11 bases, with 16 bases between. The CDR3 here is CASSGDYIGAQHF. The CDR3 bases are TGTGCCAGCAGCGGGGATTATATTGGGGCCCAGCATTTT.